The T cell receptor beta chain under discussion was sequenced for a study of vaccination and CD4 T cells after COVID-19. The CDR3 has 15 residues. V was cut by 1 base and J by 2 bases, with 9 bases left in between. Germline CDR1 and CDR2: MNHEY and SVGAGI. Oncomine TCR Beta short-read sequencing was applied to DNA from cultured CD4+ T cells. From the PCR reads, TCRdb called clonotypes with MiXCR, one entry per CDR3 protein. The profile covers 20,000 to 25,000 distinct CDR3 sequences, with around two thirds appearing a single time and roughly 24% taken by the ten largest. As for treatment: roughly 11-day PBMC culture with coronavirus spike peptide pools or control peptides (ViraFEST assay). To note about this clonotype: Its specificity is not known.

General study points: The great majority, 304 of 307 vaccine-specific clones, proved spike mono-reactive in convalescent patients.

V and J are TRBV6-5 and TRBJ1-5; D is unclear. The sequences come from CD4+ T cells from blood, cultured in vitro, collected before SARS-CoV-2 vaccination. This sequence originates from a human donor who received a COVID-19 vaccine. Here the CDR3 reads CASSYLGAGNQPQHF. The CDR3 bases are TGTGCCAGCAGTTACTTAGGTGCGGGCAATCAGCCCCAGCATTTT.